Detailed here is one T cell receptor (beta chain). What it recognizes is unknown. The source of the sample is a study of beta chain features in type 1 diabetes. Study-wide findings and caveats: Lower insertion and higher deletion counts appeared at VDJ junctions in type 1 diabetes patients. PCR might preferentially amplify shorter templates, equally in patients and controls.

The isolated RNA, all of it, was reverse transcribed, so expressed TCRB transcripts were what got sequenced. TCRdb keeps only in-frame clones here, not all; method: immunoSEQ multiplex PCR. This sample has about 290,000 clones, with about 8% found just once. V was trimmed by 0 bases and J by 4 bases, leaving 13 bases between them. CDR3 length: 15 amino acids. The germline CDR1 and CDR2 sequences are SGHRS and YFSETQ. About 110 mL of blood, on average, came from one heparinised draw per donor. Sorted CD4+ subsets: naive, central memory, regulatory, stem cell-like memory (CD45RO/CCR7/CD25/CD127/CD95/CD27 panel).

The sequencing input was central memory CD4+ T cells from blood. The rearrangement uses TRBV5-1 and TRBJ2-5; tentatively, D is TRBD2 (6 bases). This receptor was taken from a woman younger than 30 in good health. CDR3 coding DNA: TGCGCCAGCAGCTTGGATGGGGGAGCGGGAGAGACCCAGTACTTC. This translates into CASSLDGGAGETQYF.